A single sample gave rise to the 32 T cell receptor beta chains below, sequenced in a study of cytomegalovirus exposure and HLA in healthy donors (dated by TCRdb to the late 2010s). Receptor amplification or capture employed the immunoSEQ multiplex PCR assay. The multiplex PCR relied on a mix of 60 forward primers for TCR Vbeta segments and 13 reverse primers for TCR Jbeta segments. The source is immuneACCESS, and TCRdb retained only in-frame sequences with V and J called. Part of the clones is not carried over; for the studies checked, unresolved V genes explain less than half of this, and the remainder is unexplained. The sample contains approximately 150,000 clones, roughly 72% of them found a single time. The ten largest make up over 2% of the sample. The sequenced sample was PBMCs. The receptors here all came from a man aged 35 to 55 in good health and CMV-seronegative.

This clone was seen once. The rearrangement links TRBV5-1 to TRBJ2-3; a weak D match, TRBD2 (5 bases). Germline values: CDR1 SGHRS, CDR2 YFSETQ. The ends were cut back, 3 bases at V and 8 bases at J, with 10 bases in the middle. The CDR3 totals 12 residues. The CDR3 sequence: CASSWDRGTQYF. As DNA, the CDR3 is TGCGCCAGCAGCTGGGATCGGGGTACGCAGTATTTT. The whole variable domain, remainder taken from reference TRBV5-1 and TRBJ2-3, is KAGVTQTPRYLIKTRGQQVTLSCSPISGHRSVSWYQQTPGQGLQFLFEYFSETQRNKGNFPGRFSGRQFSNSRSEMNVSTLELGDSALYLCASSWDRGTQYFGPGTRLTVL.

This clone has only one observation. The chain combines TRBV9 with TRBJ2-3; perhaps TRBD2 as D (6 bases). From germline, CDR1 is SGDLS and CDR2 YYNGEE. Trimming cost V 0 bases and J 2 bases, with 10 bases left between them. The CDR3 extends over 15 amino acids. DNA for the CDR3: TGTGCCAGCAGCGTAGGCGGAGGGACCACAGATACGCAGTATTTT. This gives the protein CASSVGGGTTDTQYF.

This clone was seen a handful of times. CDR3 bases: TGTGCCAGCAGCTTAGGCCGCAGGGATGGAGAAAAACTGTTTTTT. Translating gives CASSLGRRDGEKLFF. V usage is TRBV13 and J usage is TRBJ1-4, with TRBD1 as a possible D gene (5 bases). The V gene's germline CDR1 is PRHDT and CDR2 FYEKMQ (reference sequence). The CDR3 totals 15 residues. V lost 0 bases to trimming and J lost 8 bases, with 13 bases between them.

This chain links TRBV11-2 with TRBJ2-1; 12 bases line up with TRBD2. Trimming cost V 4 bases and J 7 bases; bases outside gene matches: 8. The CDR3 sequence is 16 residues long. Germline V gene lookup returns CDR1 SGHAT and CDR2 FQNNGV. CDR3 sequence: CASSYPRLAGVNEQFF. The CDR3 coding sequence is TGTGCCAGCAGCTATCCGAGACTAGCGGGAGTAAATGAGCAGTTCTTC.

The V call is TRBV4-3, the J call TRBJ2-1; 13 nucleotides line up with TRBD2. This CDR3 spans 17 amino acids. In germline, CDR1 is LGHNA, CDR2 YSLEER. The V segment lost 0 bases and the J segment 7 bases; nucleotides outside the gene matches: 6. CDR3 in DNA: TGCGCCAGCAGCCAAGACCATGGACTAGCGGGAGCGAATGAGCAGTTCTTC. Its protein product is CASSQDHGLAGANEQFF.

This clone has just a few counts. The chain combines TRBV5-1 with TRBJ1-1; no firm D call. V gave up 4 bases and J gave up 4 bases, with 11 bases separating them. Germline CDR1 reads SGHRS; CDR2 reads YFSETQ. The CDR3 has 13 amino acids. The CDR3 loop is CASSGQVGTEAFF. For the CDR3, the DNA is TGCGCCAGCAGCGGCCAGGTGGGCACTGAAGCTTTCTTT.

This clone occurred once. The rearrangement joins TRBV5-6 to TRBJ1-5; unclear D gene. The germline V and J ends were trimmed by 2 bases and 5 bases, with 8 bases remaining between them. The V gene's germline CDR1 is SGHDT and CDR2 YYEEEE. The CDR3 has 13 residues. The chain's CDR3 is CASSFGEDQPQHF. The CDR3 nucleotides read TGTGCCAGCAGCTTTGGGGAGGATCAGCCCCAGCATTTT.

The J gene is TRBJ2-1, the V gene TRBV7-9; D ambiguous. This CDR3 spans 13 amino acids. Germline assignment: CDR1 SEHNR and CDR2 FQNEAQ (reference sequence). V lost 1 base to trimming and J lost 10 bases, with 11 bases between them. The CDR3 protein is CASSLGTLGEQFF. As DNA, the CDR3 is TGTGCCAGCAGCTTAGGAACCCTTGGCGAGCAGTTCTTC.

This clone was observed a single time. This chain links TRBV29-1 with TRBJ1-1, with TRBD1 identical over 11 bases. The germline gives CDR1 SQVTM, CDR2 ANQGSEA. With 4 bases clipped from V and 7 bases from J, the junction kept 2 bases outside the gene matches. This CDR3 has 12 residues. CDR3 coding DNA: TGCAGCGTTGGGGACAGGGGGGTTGAAGCTTTCTTT. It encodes CSVGDRGVEAFF.

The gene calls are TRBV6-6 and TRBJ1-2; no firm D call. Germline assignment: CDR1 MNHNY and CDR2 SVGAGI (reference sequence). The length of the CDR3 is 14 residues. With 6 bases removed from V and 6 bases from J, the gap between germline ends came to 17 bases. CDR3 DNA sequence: TGTGCCAGCAGGGAGAACGGACTTGATCATGGCTACACCTTC. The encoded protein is CASRENGLDHGYTF.

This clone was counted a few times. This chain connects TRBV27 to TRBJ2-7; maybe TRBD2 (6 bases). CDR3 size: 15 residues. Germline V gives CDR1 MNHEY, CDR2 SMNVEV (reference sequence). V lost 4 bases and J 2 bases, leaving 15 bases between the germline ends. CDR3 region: CASSSRGWGAYEQYF. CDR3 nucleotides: TGTGCCAGCAGTTCTAGGGGCTGGGGGGCCTACGAGCAGTACTTC.

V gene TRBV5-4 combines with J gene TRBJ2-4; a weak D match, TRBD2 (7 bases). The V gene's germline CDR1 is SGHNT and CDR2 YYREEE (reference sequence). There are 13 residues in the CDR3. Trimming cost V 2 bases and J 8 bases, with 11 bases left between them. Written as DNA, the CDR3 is TGTGCCAGCAGCTTTAGGGGGGGGGACATTCAGTACTTC. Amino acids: CASSFRGGDIQYF.

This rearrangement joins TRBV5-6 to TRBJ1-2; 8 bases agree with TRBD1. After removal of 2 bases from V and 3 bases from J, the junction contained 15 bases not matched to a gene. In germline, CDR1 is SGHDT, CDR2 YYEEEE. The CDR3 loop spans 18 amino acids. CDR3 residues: CASSFGLGTGLNDYGYTF. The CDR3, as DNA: TGTGCCAGCAGCTTTGGACTCGGGACAGGACTTAATGACTATGGCTACACCTTC.

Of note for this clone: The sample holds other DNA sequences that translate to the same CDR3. CDR3 in amino acids: CASSLAGGDHEQFF. Written as DNA, the CDR3 is TGTGCCAGCAGCTTAGCAGGCGGGGACCATGAGCAGTTCTTC. The chain combines TRBV7-2 with TRBJ2-1; tentatively, D is TRBD2 (6 bases). Trimming removed 0 bases from V and 8 bases from J, with 11 bases in between. Germline V gives CDR1 SGHTA, CDR2 FQGNSA. CDR3 length: 14 amino acids.

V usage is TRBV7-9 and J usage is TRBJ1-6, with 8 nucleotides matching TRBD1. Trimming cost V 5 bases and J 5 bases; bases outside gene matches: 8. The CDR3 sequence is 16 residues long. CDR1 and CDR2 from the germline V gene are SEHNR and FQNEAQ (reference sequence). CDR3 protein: CASSPRTGTNNSPLHF. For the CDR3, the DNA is TGTGCCAGCAGCCCGAGGACAGGGACTAATAATTCACCCCTCCACTTT.

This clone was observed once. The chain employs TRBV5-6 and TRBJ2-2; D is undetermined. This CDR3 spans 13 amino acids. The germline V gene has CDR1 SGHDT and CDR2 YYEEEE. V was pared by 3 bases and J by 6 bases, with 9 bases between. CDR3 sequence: CASSSRLSGELFF. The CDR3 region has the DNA TGTGCCAGCAGCTCTCGGTTATCCGGGGAGCTGTTTTTT.

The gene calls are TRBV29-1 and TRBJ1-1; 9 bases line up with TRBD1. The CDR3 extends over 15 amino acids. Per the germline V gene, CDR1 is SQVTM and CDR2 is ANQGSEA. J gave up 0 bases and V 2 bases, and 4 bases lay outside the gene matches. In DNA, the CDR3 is TGCAGCGTTGAACCGGGACAGGGTTTGAACACTGAAGCTTTCTTT. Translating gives CSVEPGQGLNTEAFF.

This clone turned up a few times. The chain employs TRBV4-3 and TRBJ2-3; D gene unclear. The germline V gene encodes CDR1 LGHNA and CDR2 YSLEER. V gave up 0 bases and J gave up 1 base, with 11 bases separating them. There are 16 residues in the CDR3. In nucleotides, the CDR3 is TGCGCCAGCAGCCAAGATGGTGTTGGAGGCACAGATACGCAGTATTTT. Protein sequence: CASSQDGVGGTDTQYF.

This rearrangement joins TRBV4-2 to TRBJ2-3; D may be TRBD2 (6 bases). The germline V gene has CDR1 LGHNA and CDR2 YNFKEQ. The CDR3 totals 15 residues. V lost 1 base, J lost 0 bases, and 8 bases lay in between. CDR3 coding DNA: TGTGCCAGCAGCCAAGGACTAGTGAGCACAGATACGCAGTATTTT. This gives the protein CASSQGLVSTDTQYF.

The CDR3: CASSLEGLVPDTQYF. The CDR3 region has the DNA TGCGCCAGCAGCTTGGAGGGACTAGTCCCAGATACGCAGTATTTT. The rearrangement uses TRBV5-1 and TRBJ2-3; 8 bases align to TRBD2. The germline V gene has CDR1 SGHRS and CDR2 YFSETQ. The CDR3 sequence is 15 residues long. Unmatched junction bases numbered 4, after V lost 0 bases and J lost 4 bases. Looking up the rest from reference TRBV5-1 and TRBJ2-3 gives the full variable domain: KAGVTQTPRYLIKTRGQQVTLSCSPISGHRSVSWYQQTPGQGLQFLFEYFSETQRNKGNFPGRFSGRQFSNSRSEMNVSTLELGDSALYLCASSLEGLVPDTQYFGPGTRLTVL.

The CDR3 protein is CASSLNSLEQLSGNTIYF. For the CDR3, the DNA is TGCGCCAGCAGCTTGAACTCTTTAGAACAGCTCTCTGGAAACACCATATATTTT. The chain joins TRBV5-1 to TRBJ1-3; D uncertain. Germline CDR1 reads SGHRS; CDR2 reads YFSETQ. The CDR3 spans 18 residues. V was trimmed by 1 base and J by 0 bases, leaving 17 bases between them.

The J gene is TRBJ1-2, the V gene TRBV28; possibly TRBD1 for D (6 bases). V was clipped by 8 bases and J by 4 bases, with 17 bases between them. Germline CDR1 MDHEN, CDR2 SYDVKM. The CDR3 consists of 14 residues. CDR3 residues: CASGESGDPYGYTF. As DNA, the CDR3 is TGTGCCAGCGGGGAATCAGGGGACCCCTATGGCTACACCTTC.

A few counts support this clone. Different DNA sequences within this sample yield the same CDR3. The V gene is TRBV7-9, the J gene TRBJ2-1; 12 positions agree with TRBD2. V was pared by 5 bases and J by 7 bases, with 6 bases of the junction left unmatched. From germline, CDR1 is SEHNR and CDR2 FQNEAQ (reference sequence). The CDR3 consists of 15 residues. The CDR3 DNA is TGTGCCAGCAGCCCTCTAGCGGGAGGGTATAATGAGCAGTTCTTC. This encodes CASSPLAGGYNEQFF. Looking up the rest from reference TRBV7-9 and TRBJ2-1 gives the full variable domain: DTGVSQNPRHKITKRGQNVTFRCDPISEHNRLYWYRQTLGQGPEFLTYFQNEAQLEKSRLLSDRFSAERPKGSFSTLEIQRTEQGDSAMYLCASSPLAGGYNEQFFGPGTRLTVL.

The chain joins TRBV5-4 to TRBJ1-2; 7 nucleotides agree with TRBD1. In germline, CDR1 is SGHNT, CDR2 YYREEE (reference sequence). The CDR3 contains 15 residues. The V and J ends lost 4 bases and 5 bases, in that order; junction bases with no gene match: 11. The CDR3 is CASSGDDRVEYGYTF. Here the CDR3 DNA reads TGTGCCAGCAGCGGGGACGACAGGGTCGAGTATGGCTACACCTTC.

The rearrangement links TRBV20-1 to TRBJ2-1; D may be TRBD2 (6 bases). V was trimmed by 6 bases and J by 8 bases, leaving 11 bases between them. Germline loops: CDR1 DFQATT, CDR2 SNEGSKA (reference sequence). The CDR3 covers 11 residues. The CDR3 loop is CSALKRDEQFF. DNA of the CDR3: TGCAGTGCCCTTAAGCGGGATGAGCAGTTCTTC.

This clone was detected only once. CDR3 residues: CASSFGLAGGGDTQYF. The CDR3 coding sequence is TGTGCCAGCAGCTTTGGACTAGCGGGAGGAGGGGATACGCAGTATTTT. The chain combines TRBV7-2 with TRBJ2-3; TRBD2 aligns across 14 bases. Looked up from germline, CDR1 is SGHTA and CDR2 is FQGNSA. The CDR3 is made up of 16 amino acids. V shed 3 bases and J 6 bases; nucleotides not matched to a gene: 5. The full variable domain, its missing parts supplied by reference TRBV7-2 and TRBJ2-3, is GAGVSQSPSNKVTEKGKDVELRCDPISGHTALYWYRQSLGQGLEFLIYFQGNSAPDKSGLPSDRFSAERTGGSVSTLTIQRTQQEDSAVYLCASSFGLAGGGDTQYFGPGTRLTVL.

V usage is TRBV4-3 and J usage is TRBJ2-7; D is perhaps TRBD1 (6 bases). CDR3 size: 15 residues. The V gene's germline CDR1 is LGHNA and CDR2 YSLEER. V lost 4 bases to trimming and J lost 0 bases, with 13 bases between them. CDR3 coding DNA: TGCGCCAGCAGCCCGGGACACCCGGGCTCCTACGAGCAGTACTTC. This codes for CASSPGHPGSYEQYF.

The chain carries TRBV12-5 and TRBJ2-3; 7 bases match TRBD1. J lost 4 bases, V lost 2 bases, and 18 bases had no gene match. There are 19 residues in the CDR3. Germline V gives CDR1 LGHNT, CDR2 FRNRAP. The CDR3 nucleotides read TGTGCTAGTGGTTTGAGACGGAGACAGGGCCGTAGTGTGTCAGATACGCAGTATTTT. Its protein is CASGLRRRQGRSVSDTQYF. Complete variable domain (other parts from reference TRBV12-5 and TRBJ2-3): DARVTQTPRHKVTEMGQEVTMRCQPILGHNTVFWYRQTMMQGLELLAYFRNRAPLDDSGMPKDRFSAEMPDATLATLKIQPSEPRDSAVYFCASGLRRRQGRSVSDTQYFGPGTRLTVL.

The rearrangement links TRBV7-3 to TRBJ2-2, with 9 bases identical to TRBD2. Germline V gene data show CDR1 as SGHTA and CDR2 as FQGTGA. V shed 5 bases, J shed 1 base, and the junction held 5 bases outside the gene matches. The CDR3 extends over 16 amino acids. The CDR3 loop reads CASSPRAGGNTGELFF. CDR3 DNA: TGTGCCAGCAGCCCCAGAGCGGGGGGGAACACCGGGGAGCTGTTTTTT.

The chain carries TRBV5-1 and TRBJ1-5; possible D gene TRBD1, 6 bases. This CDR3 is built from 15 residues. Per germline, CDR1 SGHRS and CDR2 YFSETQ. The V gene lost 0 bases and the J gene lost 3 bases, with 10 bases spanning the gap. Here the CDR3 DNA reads TGCGCCAGCAGCTTGGACGCGGGGGCCAATCAGCCCCAGCATTTT. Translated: CASSLDAGANQPQHF.

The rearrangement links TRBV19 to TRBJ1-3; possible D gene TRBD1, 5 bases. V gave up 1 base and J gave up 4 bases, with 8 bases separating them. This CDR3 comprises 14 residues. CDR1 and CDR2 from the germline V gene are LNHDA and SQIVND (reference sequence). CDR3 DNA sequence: TGTGCCAGTAGTATAGGACAGAACGGAAACACCATATATTTT. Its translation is CASSIGQNGNTIYF.

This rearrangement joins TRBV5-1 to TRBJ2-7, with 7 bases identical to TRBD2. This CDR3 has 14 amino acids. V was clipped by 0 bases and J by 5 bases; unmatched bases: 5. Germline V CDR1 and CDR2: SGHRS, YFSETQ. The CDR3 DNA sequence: TGCGCCAGCAGCTTGGGGGCGGGAGAACACGAGCAGTACTTC. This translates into CASSLGAGEHEQYF.